Listed here are 15 T cell receptor beta chains from one sample, sequenced in a study of cytomegalovirus exposure and HLA in healthy donors. The PCR made use of 60 Vbeta and 13 Jbeta primers. TCRdb keeps only in-frame clones here, not all; method: immunoSEQ multiplex PCR. The sample totals 150,000 to 200,000 clones. The source material was PBMCs. The receptor source for this set is a man younger than 45 in good health and CMV-seronegative.

The chain links TRBV11-3 to TRBJ2-2, with 8 nucleotides matching TRBD1. CDR3 length: 15 residues. The germline CDR1 and CDR2 sequences are SGHNT and YENEEA. V was clipped by 5 bases and J by 5 bases; unmatched bases: 7. CDR3 sequence reads: CASSGGQGRTGELFF. CDR3 sequence (DNA): TGTGCCAGCAGCGGAGGACAGGGTCGGACCGGGGAGCTGTTTTTT.

V and J are TRBV7-2 and TRBJ2-4, with 7 nucleotides matching TRBD1. V gave up 5 bases and J gave up 6 bases; unmatched junction bases: 4. Germline V gives CDR1 SGHTA, CDR2 FQGNSA. The CDR3 runs to 13 residues. CDR3 sequence (DNA): TGTGCCAGCAGCGCAAACAGGGGAAACATTCAGTACTTC. Protein: CASSANRGNIQYF.

The rearrangement uses TRBV28 and TRBJ1-5, with D unresolved. The CDR3 loop spans 16 amino acids. From germline, CDR1 is MDHEN and CDR2 SYDVKM. V lost 4 bases and J lost 1, with 14 bases in between. In DNA form, the CDR3 reads TGTGCCAGCAGTTCGTACCCCACAGAAAGCAATCAGCCCCAGCATTTT. Its translation is CASSSYPTESNQPQHF.

The rearrangement uses TRBV5-4 and TRBJ1-3, with unresolved D. Deletions cut 0 bases from V and 0 bases from J, with 16 bases between. This CDR3 has 18 amino acids. Germline V gene lookup returns CDR1 SGHNT and CDR2 YYREEE (reference sequence). CDR3 residues: CASSLGAPKAHSGNTIYF. DNA of the CDR3: TGTGCCAGCAGCTTGGGGGCACCAAAGGCTCACTCTGGAAACACCATATATTTT.

The chain carries TRBV4-2 and TRBJ2-1; TRBD2 matches 12 bases. CDR1 is LGHNA and CDR2 is YNFKEQ in the germline V gene. Trimming at V came to 4 bases and at J to 2 bases, leaving 3 bases not matched to a gene. The CDR3 covers 16 residues. The CDR3 region has the DNA TGTGCCAGCAGCCGACTAGCGGGAGACACCTACAATGAGCAGTTCTTC. Protein product: CASSRLAGDTYNEQFF.

The chain links TRBV20-1 to TRBJ2-1; D not resolved. V was shortened by 4 bases and J by 8 bases, with 9 bases between the two germline ends. CDR3 length: 11 residues. Germline CDR1 reads DFQATT; CDR2 reads SNEGSKA (reference sequence). The CDR3 spells CSATYLHEQFF. CDR3 bases: TGCAGTGCTACCTATCTACATGAGCAGTTCTTC.

V and J are TRBV27 and TRBJ2-5; maybe TRBD2 (7 bases). Between the trimmed V and J ends, which lost 7 bases and 6 bases, there was a span of 18 bases. This CDR3 is 14 amino acids long. Germline loops: CDR1 MNHEY, CDR2 SMNVEV (reference sequence). CDR3 DNA: TGTGCCAGCACCTCCGGCAGGGGAGGGAAGACCCAGTACTTC. Protein product: CASTSGRGGKTQYF.

The V and J genes are TRBV5-1 and TRBJ2-5; 9 nucleotides line up with TRBD1. The V gene's germline CDR1 is SGHRS and CDR2 YFSETQ. V gave up 3 bases and J gave up 5 bases; unmatched junction bases: 8. This CDR3 is 15 amino acids long. Here the CDR3 reads CASSSAGTGRETQYF. The CDR3 nucleotides are TGCGCCAGCAGCTCAGCCGGGACAGGGCGGGAGACCCAGTACTTC.

The CDR3 is CASSFGTSGTEETQYF. The DNA for the CDR3 is TGTGCCAGCAGCTTCGGGACTAGCGGGACCGAAGAGACCCAGTACTTC. The chain employs TRBV11-3 and TRBJ2-5, with 13 bases identical to TRBD2. With V trimmed by 3 bases and J by 3 bases, 4 bases remained unmatched. This CDR3 has 16 residues. Germline V gene lookup returns CDR1 SGHNT and CDR2 YENEEA.

The rearrangement links TRBV6-4 to TRBJ1-2; D unclear. Germline-derived CDR1 and CDR2 are MRHNA and SNTAGT. V was pared by 1 base and J by 4 bases, with 7 bases between. This CDR3 comprises 13 residues. The CDR3, as DNA: TGTGCCAGCAGTGACTTTGGTAGCTATGGCTACACCTTC. Protein sequence: CASSDFGSYGYTF.

This chain joins TRBV5-1 and TRBJ2-3, with D possibly matching TRBD1 (5 bases). The CDR3 loop spans 15 amino acids. Germline-derived CDR1 and CDR2 are SGHRS and YFSETQ. Trimming stripped 3 bases from V and 4 bases from J, with 15 bases between. The CDR3 loop reads CASSSVGRVADTQYF. The CDR3 DNA follows: TGCGCCAGCAGCTCCGTTGGCAGGGTCGCAGATACGCAGTATTTT.

The CDR3: CASSLSASGGRGTQYF. The CDR3 bases are TGCGCCAGCAGCTTGTCTGCTAGCGGGGGCCGGGGGACCCAGTACTTC. The chain joins TRBV5-1 to TRBJ2-5; 10 bases map to TRBD2. V lost 1 base and J lost 7; bases outside the gene matches: 10. The CDR3 consists of 16 residues. CDR1 and CDR2 from the germline V gene are SGHRS and YFSETQ. Drawing the rest from reference TRBV5-1 and TRBJ2-5, the complete variable domain is KAGVTQTPRYLIKTRGQQVTLSCSPISGHRSVSWYQQTPGQGLQFLFEYFSETQRNKGNFPGRFSGRQFSNSRSEMNVSTLELGDSALYLCASSLSASGGRGTQYFGPGTRLLVL.

The chain uses TRBV27 and TRBJ2-1, with 14 bases fitting TRBD2. The CDR3 totals 16 residues. The ends lost 1 base at V and 5 bases at J; junction bases unmatched: 1. Germline CDR1 MNHEY, CDR2 SMNVEV (reference sequence). The DNA for the CDR3 is TGTGCCAGCAGTTTATTGACTAGCGGGAGGGACAATGAGCAGTTCTTC. Translating gives CASSLLTSGRDNEQFF.

Points on this clone: One end of the junction does not line up with germline, which may come from a read error. This chain joins TRBV5-1 and TRBJ2-1; TRBD2 aligns across 9 bases. The V gene's germline CDR1 is SGHRS and CDR2 YFSETQ. CDR3 length: 15 amino acids. In DNA form, the CDR3 reads TGCGCCAGCAGCTTGGATAGCGGGAGCTACAATGAACAGTTCTTC. Translating it yields CASSLDSGSYNEQFF.

As DNA, the CDR3 is TGTGCCAGCAGCACCCAGGGGGCGAAGTTAACCTACGAGCAGTACTTC. Its translation: CASSTQGAKLTYEQYF. This chain joins TRBV7-8 and TRBJ2-7; 8 bases match TRBD1. V shed 5 bases, J shed 2 bases, and the junction held 11 bases outside the gene matches. The germline V gene has CDR1 SGHVS and CDR2 FQNEAQ. The CDR3 runs to 16 residues.